This TCR beta chain comes out of a study of T cell responses to AZD1222 COVID-19 vaccine. The CDR3 totals 13 residues. Germline V gene data show CDR1 as MNHEY and CDR2 as SVGAGI. The V gene lost 2 bases and the J gene lost 5 bases, with 9 bases spanning the gap. The method was immunoSEQ multiplex PCR; TCRdb's version includes in-frame clones alone and lacks a portion of them. The sample lists roughly 120,000 clones, roughly 92% occurring once. The sequence derives from an adult who received the AZD1222 COVID-19 vaccine. This specimen consisted of peripheral blood, obtained 28 days after the second AZD1222 dose. The rearrangement links TRBV6-5 to TRBJ1-1; D may be TRBD1 (6 bases). The CDR3 region is CASSYTTGTEAFF. The CDR3 DNA is TGTGCCAGCAGTTACACTACAGGGACTGAAGCTTTCTTT.